This is a list of T cell receptor beta chains from one sample in a study of blood T cell repertoires in COVID-19. Here immunoSEQ multiplex PCR was the method, and the copy in TCRdb shows in-frame clones only, minus some. The table shows tens of thousands of clones, with roughly 87% occurring only once. The sequenced material came from peripheral blood. Every receptor here comes from an elderly woman with active COVID-19. The CDR3 runs from the conserved cysteine through the conserved F or W. D genes are given only for firm matches. Only some rows state a clone size, as once, few, many or a class for expanded clones.

d_gene	v_gene	j_gene	abundance	CDR3aa	CDR3nt
-	TRBV29-1	TRBJ2-3	-	CSVSWGETQYF	TGCAGCGTCTCATGGGGAGAAACGCAGTATTTT
TRBD2	TRBV6-1	TRBJ2-5	-	CASSEGVSGRGGWETQYF	TGTGCCAGCAGTGAAGGCGTCAGCGGGAGGGGAGGTTGGGAGACCCAGTACTTC
TRBD2	TRBV29-1	TRBJ2-3	once	CSVVASGRDTQYF	TGCAGCGTTGTTGCTAGCGGGAGAGATACGCAGTATTTT
TRBD2	TRBV7-9	TRBJ2-7	-	CASSLGGSGASYEQYF	TGTGCCAGCAGCTTAGGGGGTAGCGGGGCCTCCTACGAGCAGTACTTC
-	TRBV14	TRBJ2-7	-	CASSQGGLYEQYF	TGTGCCAGCAGCCAAGGCGGGTTGTACGAGCAGTACTTC
-	TRBV18	TRBJ2-1	once	CASSPRTSEQFF	TGTGCCAGCTCACCTCGGACAAGTGAGCAGTTCTTC
-	TRBV6-5	TRBJ1-1	-	CASRRGNTEAFF	TGTGCCAGCAGACGGGGAAACACTGAAGCTTTCTTT
-	TRBV5-4	TRBJ2-3	-	CASSLMSADTQYF	TGTGCCAGCAGCTTGATGAGCGCAGATACGCAGTATTTT
-	TRBV5-6	TRBJ2-5	-	CASSLLTGEGQETQYF	TGTGCCAGCAGCCTACTGACAGGGGAGGGCCAAGAGACCCAGTACTTC
-	TRBV7-3	TRBJ1-6	-	CASSPGSGNSPLHF	TGTGCCAGCAGCCCGGGGTCCGGGAATTCACCCCTCCACTTT
-	TRBV6-2/TRBV6-3	TRBJ1-1	-	CASSPRGQGNTEAFF	TGTGCCAGCAGCCCGCGGGGGCAGGGAAACACTGAAGCTTTCTTT
-	TRBV29-1	TRBJ2-7	once	CSVVRDWGEEQYF	TGCAGCGTTGTCCGGGACTGGGGAGAGGAGCAGTACTTC
-	TRBV6-5	TRBJ2-3	-	CASKASTDTQYF	TGTGCCAGCAAAGCTAGCACAGATACGCAGTATTTT
TRBD1	TRBV24-1	TRBJ2-2	once	CANPTGSAGELFF	TGTGCCAACCCGACAGGGAGTGCCGGGGAGCTGTTTTTT
TRBD2	TRBV6-5	TRBJ2-7	-	CASIGREGRYEQYF	TGTGCCAGCATAGGGCGGGAGGGTCGGTACGAGCAGTACTTC
-	TRBV11-2	TRBJ2-3	-	CASSLTGIGTDTQYF	TGTGCCAGCAGCCTCACAGGGATAGGGACAGATACGCAGTATTTT
TRBD2	TRBV11-2	TRBJ2-7	once	CASSSLRASGRDEQYF	TGTGCCAGCAGCTCCCTTAGGGCTAGCGGGAGAGACGAGCAGTACTTC
-	TRBV7-3	TRBJ2-1	-	CASSLYSSYNEQFF	TGTGCCAGCAGCTTATATTCCAGCTACAATGAGCAGTTCTTC
TRBD1	TRBV11-2	TRBJ2-7	-	CASSPTDRSDYEQYF	TGTGCCAGCAGCCCTACGGACAGGAGTGACTACGAGCAGTACTTC
-	TRBV9	TRBJ2-5	once	CASSPTHGTGTETQYF	TGTGCCAGCAGCCCGACCCACGGAACAGGGACGGAGACCCAGTACTTC
TRBD1	TRBV6-5	TRBJ2-5	-	CASSTGGRETQYF	TGTGCCAGCAGCACAGGGGGCCGGGAGACCCAGTACTTC
-	TRBV28	TRBJ2-5	-	CASLTQGRGTQYF	TGTGCCAGCCTTACACAGGGCCGTGGGACCCAGTACTTC
-	TRBV28	TRBJ2-5	-	CASSFEGQETQYF	TGTGCCAGCAGTTTCGAGGGACAAGAGACCCAGTACTTC
TRBD1	TRBV28	TRBJ1-5	once	CASIKVDREISQPQHF	TGTGCCAGCATCAAGGTAGACAGGGAGATCAGCCAGCCCCAGCATTTT
-	TRBV5-6	TRBJ2-7	-	CASSSPGVSEQYF	TGTGCCAGCAGTTCTCCAGGGGTTAGCGAGCAGTACTTC
TRBD1	TRBV19	TRBJ2-7	-	CASSSGTGGTYEQYF	TGTGCCAGTAGTAGTGGGACAGGGGGCACCTACGAGCAGTACTTC
-	TRBV29-1	TRBJ2-5	-	CSVSWGPETQYF	TGCAGCGTCAGCTGGGGGCCGGAGACCCAGTACTTC
-	TRBV7-2	TRBJ2-1	-	CASSLGRRYEQFF	TGTGCCAGCAGCTTGGGGCGAAGGTATGAGCAGTTCTTC
TRBD2	TRBV15	TRBJ2-5	few	CATSREASGTYQETQYF	TGTGCCACCAGCAGAGAGGCTAGCGGGACGTACCAAGAGACCCAGTACTTC
TRBD2	TRBV7-9	TRBJ2-5	-	CASSLGTSGKLSWETQYF	TGTGCCAGCAGCTTAGGGACTAGCGGGAAACTAAGTTGGGAGACCCAGTACTTC
TRBD2	TRBV11-2	TRBJ2-3	-	CASSLGGLIDTQYF	TGTGCCAGCAGCTTAGGGGGACTAATTGATACGCAGTATTTT
-	TRBV14	TRBJ2-5	once	CASSSGGRFFETQYF	TGTGCCAGCAGCTCGGGGGGCAGGTTTTTTGAGACCCAGTACTTC
TRBD2	TRBV7-6	TRBJ2-5	-	CASSLSLAGGPEETQYF	TGTGCCAGCAGCTTAAGTCTGGCGGGAGGGCCGGAAGAGACCCAGTACTTC
-	TRBV28	TRBJ2-2	-	CASSLRVGELFF	TGTGCCAGCAGTTTACGGGTCGGGGAGCTGTTTTTT
TRBD1	TRBV15	TRBJ1-4	-	CATSRDVGQGVTTNEKLFF	TGTGCCACCAGCAGAGATGTCGGACAGGGGGTAACAACTAATGAAAAACTGTTTTTT
-	TRBV5-1	TRBJ2-7	-	CASSEELADNYEQYF	TGCGCCAGCAGCGAGGAGTTAGCGGATAACTACGAGCAGTACTTC
TRBD1	TRBV19	TRBJ2-5	-	CASRTAGQGTETQYF	TGTGCCAGTAGGACAGCGGGACAGGGGACCGAGACCCAGTACTTC
-	TRBV5-1	TRBJ2-2	-	CASSEQGLNTGELFF	TGCGCCAGCAGCGAACAAGGACTTAACACCGGGGAGCTGTTTTTT
-	TRBV5-8	TRBJ2-7	-	CASSRYKYEQYF	TGTGCCAGCAGCCGATACAAGTACGAGCAGTACTTC
TRBD2	TRBV6-1	TRBJ2-2	-	CASSVAAGVRTGELFF	TGTGCCAGCAGTGTGGCAGCGGGAGTGCGCACCGGGGAGCTGTTTTTT
-	TRBV7-8	TRBJ2-5	-	CASSLRTLGLAQETQYF	TGTGCCAGCAGCTTAAGGACCCTAGGGCTAGCGCAAGAGACCCAGTACTTC
TRBD2	TRBV27	TRBJ2-1	-	CASSIGTSPTNEQFF	TGTGCCAGCAGTATTGGGACTAGCCCCACCAATGAGCAGTTCTTC
-	TRBV2	TRBJ2-7	once	CASSGEEQYF	TGTGCCAGCAGTGGGGAGGAGCAGTACTTC
-	TRBV18	TRBJ2-1	-	CASSPPGRASYNEQFF	TGTGCCAGCTCACCACCGGGGAGAGCCTCCTACAATGAGCAGTTCTTC
TRBD2	TRBV10-3	TRBJ2-5	-	CAIGTSGRQETQYF	TGTGCCATCGGGACTAGCGGGCGTCAAGAGACCCAGTACTTC
TRBD1	TRBV30	TRBJ1-1	-	CAWETGVGNTEAFF	TGTGCCTGGGAGACAGGGGTCGGGAACACTGAAGCTTTCTTT
TRBD2	TRBV27	TRBJ2-7	-	CASSPTTSGRKHEQYF	TGTGCCAGCAGTCCGACGACTAGCGGGAGAAAACACGAGCAGTACTTC
TRBD2	TRBV3-1/TRBV3-2	TRBJ2-1	-	CASSQDITSGREQFF	TGTGCCAGCAGCCAAGATATCACTAGCGGGCGGGAGCAGTTCTTC
-	TRBV12-3/TRBV12-4	TRBJ1-3	-	CASNYISGNTIYF	TGTGCCAGCAATTACATATCTGGAAACACCATATATTTT
-	TRBV6-6	TRBJ1-4	-	CASSYSRTRDEKLFF	TGTGCCAGCAGTTACTCGAGGACTCGAGATGAAAAACTGTTTTTT
-	TRBV7-2	TRBJ2-3	-	CASSYLTRAADTQYF	TGTGCCAGCAGCTACTTAACGCGAGCGGCAGATACGCAGTATTTT